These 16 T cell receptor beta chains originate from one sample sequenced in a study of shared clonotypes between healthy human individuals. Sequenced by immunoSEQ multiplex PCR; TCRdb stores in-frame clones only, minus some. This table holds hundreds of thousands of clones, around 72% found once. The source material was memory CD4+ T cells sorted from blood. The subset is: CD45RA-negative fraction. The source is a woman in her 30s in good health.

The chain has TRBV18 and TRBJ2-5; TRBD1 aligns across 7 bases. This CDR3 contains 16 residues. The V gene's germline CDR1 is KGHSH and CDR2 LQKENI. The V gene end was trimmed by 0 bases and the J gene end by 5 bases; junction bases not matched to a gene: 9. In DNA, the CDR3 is TGTGCCAGCTCACCACCGAACAGGGGAATCTCGGAGACCCAGTACTTC. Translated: CASSPPNRGISETQYF.

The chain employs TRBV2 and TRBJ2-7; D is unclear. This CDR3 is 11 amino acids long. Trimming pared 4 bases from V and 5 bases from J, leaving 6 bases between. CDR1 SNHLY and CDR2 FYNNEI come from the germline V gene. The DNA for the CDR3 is TGTGCCAGCAGTGGTGTAAACGAGCAGTACTTC. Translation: CASSGVNEQYF.

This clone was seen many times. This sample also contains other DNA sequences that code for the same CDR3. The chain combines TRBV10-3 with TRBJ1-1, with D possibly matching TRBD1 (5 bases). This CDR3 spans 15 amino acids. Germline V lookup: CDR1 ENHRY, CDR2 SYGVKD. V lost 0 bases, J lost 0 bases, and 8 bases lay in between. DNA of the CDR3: TGTGCCATCAGTGAGTCACAGGACCTGAACACTGAAGCTTTCTTT. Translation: CAISESQDLNTEAFF.

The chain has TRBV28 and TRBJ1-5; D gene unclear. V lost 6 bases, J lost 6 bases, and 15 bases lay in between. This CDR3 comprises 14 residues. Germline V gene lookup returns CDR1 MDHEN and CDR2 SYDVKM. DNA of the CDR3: TGTGCCAGCAGAGGGTCAGGAATTCGTCAGCCCCAGCATTTT. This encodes CASRGSGIRQPQHF.

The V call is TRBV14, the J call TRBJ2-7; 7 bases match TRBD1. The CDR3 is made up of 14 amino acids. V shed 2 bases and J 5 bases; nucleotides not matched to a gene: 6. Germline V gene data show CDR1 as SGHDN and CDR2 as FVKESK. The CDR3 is CASSQQQGPHEQYF. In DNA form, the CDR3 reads TGTGCCAGCAGCCAACAACAGGGGCCACACGAGCAGTACTTC.

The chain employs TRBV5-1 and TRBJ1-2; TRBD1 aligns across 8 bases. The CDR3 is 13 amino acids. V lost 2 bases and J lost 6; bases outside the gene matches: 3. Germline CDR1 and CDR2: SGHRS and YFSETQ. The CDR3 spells CASSLQGEDGYTF. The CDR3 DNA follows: TGCGCCAGCAGCTTACAGGGGGAGGATGGCTACACCTTC. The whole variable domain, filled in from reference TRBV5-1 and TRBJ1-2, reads KAGVTQTPRYLIKTRGQQVTLSCSPISGHRSVSWYQQTPGQGLQFLFEYFSETQRNKGNFPGRFSGRQFSNSRSEMNVSTLELGDSALYLCASSLQGEDGYTFGSGTRLTVV.

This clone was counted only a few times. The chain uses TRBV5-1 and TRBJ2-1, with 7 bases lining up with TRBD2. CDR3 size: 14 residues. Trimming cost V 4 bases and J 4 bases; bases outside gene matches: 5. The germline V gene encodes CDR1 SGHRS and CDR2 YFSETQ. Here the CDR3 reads CASSPGLTYNEQFF. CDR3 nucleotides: TGCGCCAGCAGCCCGGGACTAACTTACAATGAGCAGTTCTTC.

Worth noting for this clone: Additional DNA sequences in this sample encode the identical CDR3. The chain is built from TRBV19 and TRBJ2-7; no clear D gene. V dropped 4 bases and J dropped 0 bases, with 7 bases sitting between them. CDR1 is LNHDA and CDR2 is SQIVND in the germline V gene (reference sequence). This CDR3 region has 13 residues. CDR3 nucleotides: TGTGCCAGTAGTACACAAGGCTCCTACGAGCAGTACTTC. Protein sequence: CASSTQGSYEQYF.

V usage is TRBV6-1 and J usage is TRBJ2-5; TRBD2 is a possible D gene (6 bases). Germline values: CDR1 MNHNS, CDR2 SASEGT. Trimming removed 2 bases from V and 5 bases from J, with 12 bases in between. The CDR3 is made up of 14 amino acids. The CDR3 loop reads CASSENPGGETQYF. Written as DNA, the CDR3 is TGTGCCAGCAGTGAAAATCCCGGAGGGGAGACCCAGTACTTC.

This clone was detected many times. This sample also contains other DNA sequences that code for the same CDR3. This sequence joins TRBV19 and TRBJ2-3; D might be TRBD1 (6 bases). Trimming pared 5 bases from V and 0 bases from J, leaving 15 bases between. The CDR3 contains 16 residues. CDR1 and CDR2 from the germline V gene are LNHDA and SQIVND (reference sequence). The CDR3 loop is CASSLATGASTDTQYF. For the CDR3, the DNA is TGTGCCAGTAGTCTCGCGACAGGCGCTAGCACAGATACGCAGTATTTT.

CDR3 loop: CASSLAQGEYNEQFF. CDR3 in DNA: TGTGCCAGCAGCTTGGCACAGGGCGAATACAATGAGCAGTTCTTC. V is TRBV5-4 and J is TRBJ2-1, with D possibly TRBD1 on 6 matching bases. The CDR3 runs 15 residues. Germline V gene data show CDR1 as SGHNT and CDR2 as YYREEE (reference sequence). Trimming left V 0 bases short and J 4 bases short, with 11 bases between.

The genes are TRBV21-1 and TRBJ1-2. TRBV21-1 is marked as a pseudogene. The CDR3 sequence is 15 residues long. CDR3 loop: CASSNLGGRYYGYTF. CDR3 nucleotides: TGTGCCAGCAGCAATCTCGGGGGGCGGTACTATGGCTACACCTTC.

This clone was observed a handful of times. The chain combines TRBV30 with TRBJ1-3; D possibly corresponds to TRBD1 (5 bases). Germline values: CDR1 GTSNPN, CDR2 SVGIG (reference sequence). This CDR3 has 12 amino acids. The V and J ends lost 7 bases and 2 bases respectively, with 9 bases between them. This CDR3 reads CAYGGAGNTIYF. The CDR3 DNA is TGTGCCTACGGGGGGGCTGGAAACACCATATATTTT.

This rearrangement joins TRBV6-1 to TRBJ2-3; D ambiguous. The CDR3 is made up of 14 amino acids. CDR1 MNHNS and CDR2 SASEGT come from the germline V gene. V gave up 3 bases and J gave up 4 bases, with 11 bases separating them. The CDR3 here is CASSDSLWADTQYF. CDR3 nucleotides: TGTGCCAGCAGTGACTCCCTTTGGGCAGATACGCAGTATTTT.

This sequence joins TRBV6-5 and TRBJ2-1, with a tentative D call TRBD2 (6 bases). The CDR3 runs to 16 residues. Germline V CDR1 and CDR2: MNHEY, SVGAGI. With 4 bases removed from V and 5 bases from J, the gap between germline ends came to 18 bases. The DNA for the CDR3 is TGTGCCAGCAGTTCCTCCACGGGGGTGGTGCACAATGAGCAGTTCTTC. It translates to CASSSSTGVVHNEQFF.

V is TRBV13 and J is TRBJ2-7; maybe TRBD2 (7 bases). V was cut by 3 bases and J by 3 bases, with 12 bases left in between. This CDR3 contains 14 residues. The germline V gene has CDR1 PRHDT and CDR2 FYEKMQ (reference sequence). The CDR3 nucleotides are TGTGCCAGCAGCTTGGGAGGGGGGTTCTACGAGCAGTACTTC. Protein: CASSLGGGFYEQYF.